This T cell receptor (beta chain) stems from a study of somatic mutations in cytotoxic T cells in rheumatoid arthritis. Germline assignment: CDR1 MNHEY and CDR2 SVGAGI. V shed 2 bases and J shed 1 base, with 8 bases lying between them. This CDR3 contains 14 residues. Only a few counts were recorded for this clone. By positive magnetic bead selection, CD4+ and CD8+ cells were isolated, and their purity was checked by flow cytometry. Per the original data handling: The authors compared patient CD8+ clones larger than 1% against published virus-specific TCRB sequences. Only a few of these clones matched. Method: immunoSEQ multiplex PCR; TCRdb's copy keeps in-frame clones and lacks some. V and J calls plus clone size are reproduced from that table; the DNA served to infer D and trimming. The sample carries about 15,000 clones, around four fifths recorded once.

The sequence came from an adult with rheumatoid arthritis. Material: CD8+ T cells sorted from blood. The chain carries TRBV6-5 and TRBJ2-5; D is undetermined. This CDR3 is CASSYTPSQETQYF. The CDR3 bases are TGTGCCAGCAGTTACACTCCCTCCCAAGAGACCCAGTACTTC.